The 27 T cell receptor beta chains given below trace back to one sample, sequenced in a study of T cell responses to AZD1222 COVID-19 vaccine. Here immunoSEQ multiplex PCR was the method, and the copy in TCRdb shows in-frame clones only, minus some. In the table there are 140,000 to 150,000 clones, 80% to 95% of which are singletons. The sequencing here drew on peripheral blood, taken 28 days after the second AZD1222 dose. The receptor source for this set is an adult who received the AZD1222 COVID-19 vaccine.

The chain joins TRBV24-1 to TRBJ2-1; a weak D match, TRBD1 (6 bases). Trimming cost V 4 bases and J 0 bases, with 12 bases left between them. Germline loops: CDR1 KGHDR, CDR2 SFDVKD. The CDR3 runs 16 residues. The DNA of the CDR3 is TGTGCCACCAGTGAGCTCACAGGGAGCTCCTACAATGAGCAGTTCTTC. It is translated as CATSELTGSSYNEQFF.

V usage is TRBV27 and J usage is TRBJ2-1; perhaps TRBD1 as D (6 bases). In germline, CDR1 is MNHEY, CDR2 SMNVEV (reference sequence). The V and J ends lost 6 bases and 7 bases respectively, with 16 bases between them. The length of the CDR3 is 14 residues. The CDR3, as DNA: TGTGCCAGCAGCTCCTACATACAGGGAAATGAGCAGTTCTTC. Its translation: CASSSYIQGNEQFF.

The chain uses TRBV10-3 and TRBJ2-2, with TRBD1 matching over 11 bases. The CDR3 length is 17 residues. J was trimmed by 4 bases and V by 10 bases; bases with no gene match: 14. Germline CDR1 ENHRY, CDR2 SYGVKD. The DNA for the CDR3 is TGTGCCACCGCCGGAAGGACAGGGGGCGCAGGCACCGGGGAGCTGTTTTTT. Translated, it gives CATAGRTGGAGTGELFF.

This chain joins TRBV28 and TRBJ1-2; D not certain. This CDR3 spans 14 amino acids. The V end was cut by 4 bases, the J end by 2 bases, with 11 bases between. The germline V gene has CDR1 MDHEN and CDR2 SYDVKM. CDR3 sequence: CASSSSGSNYGYTF. Here the CDR3 DNA reads TGTGCCAGCAGTTCGTCCGGCAGCAACTATGGCTACACCTTC.

CDR3 DNA sequence: TGTGCCAGTGGAGGGGCGGGAGGGCCCCTTCCCAATGAGCAGTTCTTC. Translation gives CASGGAGGPLPNEQFF. The rearrangement joins TRBV19 to TRBJ2-1, with 9 bases matching TRBD2. V was clipped by 8 bases and J by 6 bases; unmatched bases: 14. Germline V gene sequence: CDR1 LNHDA, CDR2 SQIVND (reference sequence). The CDR3 is 16 amino acids.

J is TRBJ2-2 and V is TRBV7-2; maybe TRBD2 (7 bases). The CDR3 is 16 residues long. CDR1 and CDR2 (germline): SGHTA, FQGNSA. V lost 5 bases, J lost 6 bases, and 19 bases lay in between. The CDR3 protein is CASSTHREGWAGELFF. CDR3 nucleotides: TGTGCCAGCAGCACCCACAGGGAGGGGTGGGCCGGGGAGCTGTTTTTT.

The rearrangement uses TRBV4-3 and TRBJ2-3, with D maybe TRBD2 (7 bases). Per the germline V gene, CDR1 is LGHNA and CDR2 is YSLEER. Trimming cost V 0 bases and J 3 bases, with 16 bases left between them. This CDR3 comprises 17 residues. CDR3 amino acids: CASSQERGGSSTDTQYF. The CDR3 DNA follows: TGCGCCAGCAGCCAAGAGAGGGGGGGATCGAGTACAGATACGCAGTATTTT.

The V gene is TRBV6-4, the J gene TRBJ2-1; no firm D call. Per germline, CDR1 MRHNA and CDR2 SNTAGT. V lost 1 base and J lost 8, with 15 bases in between. This CDR3 spans 15 amino acids. The CDR3 region is CASSDFHKGFHEQFF. Here the CDR3 DNA reads TGTGCCAGCAGTGACTTCCACAAAGGTTTCCATGAGCAGTTCTTC.

The chain has TRBV28 and TRBJ1-1; D remains unclear. CDR3 length: 14 residues. V was shortened by 7 bases and J by 1 base, with 13 bases between the two germline ends. Germline V lookup: CDR1 MDHEN, CDR2 SYDVKM. The CDR3, as DNA: TGTGCCAGCACCAAGGCCCGAAAGAACACTGAAGCTTTCTTT. Its translation: CASTKARKNTEAFF.

V and J are TRBV5-1 and TRBJ2-1; D is uncertain. The length of the CDR3 is 16 residues. Germline V gene sequence: CDR1 SGHRS, CDR2 YFSETQ. Trimming removed 0 bases from V and 0 bases from J, with 10 bases in between. The chain's CDR3 is CASSLAGPSSYNEQFF. The CDR3 nucleotides are TGCGCCAGCAGCTTGGCCGGACCGAGCTCCTACAATGAGCAGTTCTTC.

The rearrangement joins TRBV30 to TRBJ2-7; 13 nucleotides match TRBD2. After removal of 2 bases from V and 0 bases from J, the junction contained 4 bases not matched to a gene. The length of the CDR3 is 16 residues. Per germline, CDR1 GTSNPN and CDR2 SVGIG (reference sequence). CDR3 in DNA: TGTGCCTGGAGTTCGGGACTAGCGGGACTCTCCTACGAGCAGTACTTC. The encoded protein is CAWSSGLAGLSYEQYF. The whole variable domain, remainder taken from reference TRBV30 and TRBJ2-7, is SQTIHQWPATLVQPVGSPLSLECTVEGTSNPNLYWYRQAAGRGLQLLFYSVGIGQISSEVPQNLSASRPQDRQFILSSKKLLLSDSGFYLCAWSSGLAGLSYEQYFGPGTRLTVT.

This chain joins TRBV19 and TRBJ2-4, with no clear D. V dropped 3 bases and J dropped 0 bases, with 18 bases sitting between them. CDR3 length equals 18 residues. Germline-derived CDR1 and CDR2 are LNHDA and SQIVND (reference sequence). CDR3 sequence: CASSIFIVTQLAKNIQYF. CDR3 in DNA: TGTGCCAGTAGTATTTTTATCGTCACACAATTAGCCAAAAACATTCAGTACTTC. The full variable domain, rest sourced from reference TRBV19 and TRBJ2-4, is DGGITQSPKYLFRKEGQNVTLSCEQNLNHDAMYWYRQDPGQGLRLIYYSQIVNDFQKGDIAEGYSVSREKKESFPLTVTSAQKNPTAFYLCASSIFIVTQLAKNIQYFGAGTRLSVL.

This chain joins TRBV18 and TRBJ1-6; TRBD1 agrees at 7 bases. The CDR3 has 14 residues. V lost 6 bases and J lost 4; bases outside the gene matches: 3. From germline, CDR1 is KGHSH and CDR2 LQKENI. The CDR3 loop is CASSQGQYNSPLHF. The DNA for the CDR3 is TGTGCCAGCTCCCAGGGACAGTATAATTCACCCCTCCACTTT.

CDR3 amino acids: CASSSDRGGTEAFF. The DNA of the CDR3 is TGTGCCAGCAGCTCAGACAGGGGTGGAACTGAAGCTTTCTTT. This chain uses TRBV7-9 with TRBJ1-1; 8 bases match TRBD1. CDR1 and CDR2 from the germline V gene are SEHNR and FQNEAQ (reference sequence). CDR3 length: 14 amino acids. V was clipped by 4 bases and J by 5 bases; unmatched bases: 6.

The gene calls are TRBV19 and TRBJ1-6; 9 nucleotides agree with TRBD1. Trimming cost V 7 bases and J 7 bases; bases outside gene matches: 8. The germline V gene has CDR1 LNHDA and CDR2 SQIVND (reference sequence). The CDR3 is made up of 15 amino acids. Here the CDR3 reads CASTKGTGTNSPLHF. The CDR3 DNA sequence: TGTGCCAGTACCAAAGGGACAGGGACCAATTCACCCCTCCACTTT.

V usage is TRBV19 and J usage is TRBJ1-4, with TRBD1 matching over 9 bases. The CDR3 loop spans 14 amino acids. Germline-derived CDR1 and CDR2 are LNHDA and SQIVND (reference sequence). The junction had 7 bases not matched to a gene; V was cut back by 6 bases and J by 8 bases. CDR3 in amino acids: CASRKTGGDEKLFF. CDR3 DNA: TGTGCCAGTAGAAAGACAGGGGGTGACGAAAAACTGTTTTTT. The whole variable domain, remainder taken from reference TRBV19 and TRBJ1-4, is DGGITQSPKYLFRKEGQNVTLSCEQNLNHDAMYWYRQDPGQGLRLIYYSQIVNDFQKGDIAEGYSVSREKKESFPLTVTSAQKNPTAFYLCASRKTGGDEKLFFGSGTQLSVL.

CDR3 sequence (DNA): TGTGCCAGCAGCTTAAACAGGGGAGATGAGCAGTTCTTC. This sequence encodes CASSLNRGDEQFF. The chain uses TRBV7-2 and TRBJ2-1, with 7 nucleotides matching TRBD1. Trimming cost V 2 bases and J 8 bases; bases outside gene matches: 3. The CDR3 extends over 13 amino acids. Germline CDR1 is SGHTA and CDR2 is FQGNSA.

V is TRBV4-3 and J is TRBJ2-1; TRBD2 aligns across 11 bases. Germline assignment: CDR1 LGHNA and CDR2 YSLEER. Germline trimming cut 3 bases from V and 5 bases from J; bases unmatched to any gene: 6. This CDR3 is built from 16 residues. CDR3 sequence reads: CASSHARLAGNNEQFF. As DNA, the CDR3 is TGCGCCAGCAGCCATGCAAGACTAGCGGGGAACAATGAGCAGTTCTTC.

V gene TRBV10-1 combines with J gene TRBJ2-7, with TRBD1 matching over 8 bases. With V trimmed by 3 bases and J by 1 base, 11 bases remained unmatched. Germline-derived CDR1 and CDR2 are WNHNN and SYGVQD (reference sequence). This CDR3 spans 17 amino acids. The CDR3 DNA is TGCGCCAGCAGTGATGCAACCGGGACAGGTTATTCCTACGAGCAGTACTTC. This gives the protein CASSDATGTGYSYEQYF.

This rearrangement joins TRBV20-1 to TRBJ2-3, with a tentative D call TRBD2 (6 bases). The CDR3 sequence is 13 residues long. Trimming took 3 bases from V and 2 from J, leaving 9 bases between them. CDR1 is DFQATT, CDR2 SNEGSKA, per germline (reference sequence). In DNA, the CDR3 is TGCAGTGCTAGTCGCGGGATCACAGATACGCAGTATTTT. Amino acid sequence: CSASRGITDTQYF.

In nucleotides, the CDR3 is TGCGCCAGCAGCTTGGGGGGAAAACTGTTTTTT. As protein: CASSLGGKLFF. This chain links TRBV5-1 with TRBJ1-4; D is ambiguous. This CDR3 region has 11 residues. Germline assignment: CDR1 SGHRS and CDR2 YFSETQ. The V and J ends lost 0 bases and 10 bases respectively, with 4 bases between them.

This clone was observed once. V and J are TRBV6-5 and TRBJ2-1; 11 bases map to TRBD2. The CDR3 has 15 residues. Losses at the gene ends were 0 bases for V and 7 bases for J; bases not matched to a gene: 2. Germline V CDR1 and CDR2: MNHEY, SVGAGI. The CDR3 reads CASSYSSGRDNEQFF. CDR3 nucleotides: TGTGCCAGCAGTTACTCTAGCGGGAGGGATAATGAGCAGTTCTTC.

Regarding this clone: Germline and junction disagree at one end, which may indicate a read error. The chain recombines TRBV6-1 with TRBJ2-7; D is perhaps TRBD2 (5 bases). CDR1 MNHNS and CDR2 SASEGT come from the germline V gene. The CDR3 runs to 13 residues. The CDR3 DNA sequence: TGTGCCAGCGGTGAAGCGGAGCTCTACGAGCAGTACTTC. This encodes CASGEAELYEQYF.

This clone was picked up a small number of times. The chain recombines TRBV5-5 with TRBJ2-7; TRBD1 matches at 9 bases. After removal of 3 bases from V and 2 bases from J, the junction contained 3 bases not matched to a gene. Looked up from germline, CDR1 is SGHKS and CDR2 is YYEKEE (reference sequence). The CDR3 spans 14 residues. The DNA for the CDR3 is TGTGCCAGCAGCTGGGGACAGGGCCCCTACGAGCAGTACTTC. Its translation is CASSWGQGPYEQYF.

The gene calls are TRBV27 and TRBJ2-3; unclear D gene. The germline V gene encodes CDR1 MNHEY and CDR2 SMNVEV (reference sequence). This CDR3 contains 11 residues. Trimming took 5 bases from V and 7 from J, leaving 7 bases between them. The CDR3 bases are TGTGCCAGCAGTGTACGGAATACGCAGTATTTT. It translates to CASSVRNTQYF.

The chain has TRBV27 and TRBJ1-2; perhaps TRBD1 as D (5 bases). The V end lost 6 bases, the J end lost 7 bases, and 18 bases lay between the germline ends. Germline V gene sequence: CDR1 MNHEY, CDR2 SMNVEV (reference sequence). This CDR3 contains 14 residues. CDR3 amino acids: CASRTRDQPRGYTF. CDR3 in DNA: TGTGCCAGCAGGACCCGGGACCAACCTCGTGGCTACACCTTC.

The CDR3 DNA reads as TGTGCCAGCAGTTTATCCATCCACCGGGACTCATCGAACACTGAAGCTTTCTTT. Translated, it gives CASSLSIHRDSSNTEAFF. The chain joins TRBV27 to TRBJ1-1; TRBD1 is a possible D gene (5 bases). The CDR3 runs to 18 residues. Germline CDR1 reads MNHEY; CDR2 reads SMNVEV (reference sequence). Trimming pared 0 bases from V and 1 base from J, leaving 18 bases between.